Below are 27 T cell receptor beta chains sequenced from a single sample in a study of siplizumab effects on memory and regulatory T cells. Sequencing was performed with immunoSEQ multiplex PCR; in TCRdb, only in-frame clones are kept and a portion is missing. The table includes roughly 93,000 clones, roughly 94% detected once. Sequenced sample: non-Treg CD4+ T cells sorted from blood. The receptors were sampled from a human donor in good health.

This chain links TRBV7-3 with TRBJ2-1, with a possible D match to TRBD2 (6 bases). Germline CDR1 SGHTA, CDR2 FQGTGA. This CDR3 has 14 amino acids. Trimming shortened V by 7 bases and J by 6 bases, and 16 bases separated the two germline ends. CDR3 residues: CASNSGGIRNEQFF. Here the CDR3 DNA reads TGTGCCAGCAATAGTGGCGGGATCCGCAATGAGCAGTTCTTC.

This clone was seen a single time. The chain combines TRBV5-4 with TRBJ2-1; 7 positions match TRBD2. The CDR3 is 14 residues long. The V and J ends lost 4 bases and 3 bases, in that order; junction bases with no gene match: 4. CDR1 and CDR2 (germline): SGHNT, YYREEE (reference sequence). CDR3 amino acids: CASSRASGYNEQFF. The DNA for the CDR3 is TGTGCCAGCAGCCGGGCTAGCGGCTACAATGAGCAGTTCTTC.

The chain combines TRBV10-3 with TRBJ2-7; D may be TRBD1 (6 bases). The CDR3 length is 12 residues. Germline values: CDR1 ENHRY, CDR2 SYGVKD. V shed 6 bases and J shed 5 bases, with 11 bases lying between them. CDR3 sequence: CAIRSYRDEQYF. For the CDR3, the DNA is TGTGCCATCAGGAGTTACAGGGACGAGCAGTACTTC.

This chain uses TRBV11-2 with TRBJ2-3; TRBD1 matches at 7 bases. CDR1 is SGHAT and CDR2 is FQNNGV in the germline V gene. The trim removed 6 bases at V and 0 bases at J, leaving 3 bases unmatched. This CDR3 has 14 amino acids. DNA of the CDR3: TGTGCCAGCAGGCCGGGACAGAGCACAGATACGCAGTATTTT. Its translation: CASRPGQSTDTQYF.

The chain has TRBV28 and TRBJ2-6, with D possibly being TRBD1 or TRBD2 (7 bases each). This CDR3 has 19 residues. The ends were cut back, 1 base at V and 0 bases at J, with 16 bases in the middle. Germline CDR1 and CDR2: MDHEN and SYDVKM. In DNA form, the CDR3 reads TGTGCCAGCAGTTTATACGGCAGGGGGGGAACCTCTGGGGCCAACGTCCTGACTTTC. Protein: CASSLYGRGGTSGANVLTF.

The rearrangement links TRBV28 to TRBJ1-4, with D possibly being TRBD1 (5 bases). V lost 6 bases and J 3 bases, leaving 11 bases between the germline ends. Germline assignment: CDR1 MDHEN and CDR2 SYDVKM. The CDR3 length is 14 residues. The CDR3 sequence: CASRQGGANEKLFF. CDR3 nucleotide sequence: TGTGCCAGCAGGCAGGGAGGGGCTAATGAAAAACTGTTTTTT.

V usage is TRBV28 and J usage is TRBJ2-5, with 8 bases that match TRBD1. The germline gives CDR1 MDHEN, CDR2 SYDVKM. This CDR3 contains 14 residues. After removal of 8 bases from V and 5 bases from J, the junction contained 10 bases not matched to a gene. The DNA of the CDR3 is TGTGCCAGCTGGACAGGGCTCGTAGGTGAGACCCAGTACTTC. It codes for CASWTGLVGETQYF. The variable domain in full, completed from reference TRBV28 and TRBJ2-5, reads DVKVTQSSRYLVKRTGEKVFLECVQDMDHENMFWYRQDPGLGLRLIYFSYDVKMKEKGDIPEGYSVSREKKERFSLILESASTNQTSMYLCASWTGLVGETQYFGPGTRLLVL.

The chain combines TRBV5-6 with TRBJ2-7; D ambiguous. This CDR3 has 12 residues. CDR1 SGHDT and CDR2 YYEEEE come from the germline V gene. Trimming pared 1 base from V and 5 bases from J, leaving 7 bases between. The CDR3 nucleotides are TGTGCCAGCAGCTTGACTGGGGACGAGCAGTACTTC. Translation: CASSLTGDEQYF.

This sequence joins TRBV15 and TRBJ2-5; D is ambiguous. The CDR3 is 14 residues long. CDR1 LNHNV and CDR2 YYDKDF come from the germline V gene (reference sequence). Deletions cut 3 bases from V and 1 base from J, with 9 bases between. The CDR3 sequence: CATSRPGIQETQYF. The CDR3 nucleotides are TGTGCCACCAGCAGGCCCGGTATCCAAGAGACCCAGTACTTC.

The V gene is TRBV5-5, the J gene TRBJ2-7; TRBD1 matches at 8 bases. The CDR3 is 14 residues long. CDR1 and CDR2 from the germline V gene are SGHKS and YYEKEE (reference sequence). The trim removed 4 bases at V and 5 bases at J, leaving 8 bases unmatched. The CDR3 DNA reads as TGTGCCAGCAGCCTGACAGGGGTTAGCCACGAGCAGTACTTC. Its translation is CASSLTGVSHEQYF.

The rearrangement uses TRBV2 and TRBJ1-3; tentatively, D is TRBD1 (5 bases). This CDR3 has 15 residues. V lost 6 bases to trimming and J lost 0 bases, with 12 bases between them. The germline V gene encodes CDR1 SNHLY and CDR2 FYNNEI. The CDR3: CASRRTGNSGNTIYF. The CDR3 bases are TGTGCCAGCAGGCGTACAGGAAACTCTGGAAACACCATATATTTT.

The CDR3 sequence: CASSLQGAIGNEQFF. Here the CDR3 DNA reads TGTGCCAGCAGTCTACAGGGGGCGATTGGCAATGAGCAGTTCTTC. The chain links TRBV27 to TRBJ2-1, with TRBD1 matching over 9 bases. In germline, CDR1 is MNHEY, CDR2 SMNVEV (reference sequence). With 5 bases clipped from V and 6 bases from J, the junction kept 8 bases outside the gene matches. This CDR3 comprises 15 residues.

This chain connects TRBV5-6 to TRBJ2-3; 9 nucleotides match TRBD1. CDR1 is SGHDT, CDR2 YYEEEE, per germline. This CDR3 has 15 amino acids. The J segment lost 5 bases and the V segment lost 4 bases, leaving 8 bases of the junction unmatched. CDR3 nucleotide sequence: TGTGCCAGCAGCAAACGAACAGGGGGCGTAGATACGCAGTATTTT. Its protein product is CASSKRTGGVDTQYF. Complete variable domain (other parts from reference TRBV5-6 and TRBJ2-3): DAGVTQSPTHLIKTRGQQVTLRCSPKSGHDTVSWYQQALGQGPQFIFQYYEEEERQRGNFPDRFSGHQFPNYSSELNVNALLLGDSALYLCASSKRTGGVDTQYFGPGTRLTVL.

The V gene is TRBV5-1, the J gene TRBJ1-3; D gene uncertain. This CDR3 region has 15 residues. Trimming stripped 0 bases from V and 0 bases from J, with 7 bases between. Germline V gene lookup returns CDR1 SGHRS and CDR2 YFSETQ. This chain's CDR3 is CASSLAGDSGNTIYF. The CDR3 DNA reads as TGCGCCAGCAGCTTGGCCGGAGACTCTGGAAACACCATATATTTT.

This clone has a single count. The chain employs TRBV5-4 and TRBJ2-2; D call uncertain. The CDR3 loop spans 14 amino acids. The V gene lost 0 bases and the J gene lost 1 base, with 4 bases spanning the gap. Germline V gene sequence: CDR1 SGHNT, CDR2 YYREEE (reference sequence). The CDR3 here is CASSLVENTGELFF. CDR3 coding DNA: TGTGCCAGCAGCTTGGTAGAGAACACCGGGGAGCTGTTTTTT. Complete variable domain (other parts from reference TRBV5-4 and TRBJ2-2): ETGVTQSPTHLIKTRGQQVTLRCSSQSGHNTVSWYQQALGQGPQFIFQYYREEENGRGNFPPRFSGLQFPNYSSELNVNALELDDSALYLCASSLVENTGELFFGEGSRLTVL.

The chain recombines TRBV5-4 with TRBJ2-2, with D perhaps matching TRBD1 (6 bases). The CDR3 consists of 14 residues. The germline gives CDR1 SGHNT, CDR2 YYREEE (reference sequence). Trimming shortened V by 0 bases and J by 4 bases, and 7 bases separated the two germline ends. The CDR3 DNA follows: TGTGCCAGCAGCTTGGGGGGGCTCACCGGGGAGCTGTTTTTT. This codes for CASSLGGLTGELFF.

CDR3 DNA sequence: TGCGCCAGCAGTCATAATCAGGAGCGGGCCCGTACTGTGTACGAGCAGTACTTC. Amino acids: CASSHNQERARTVYEQYF. V usage is TRBV23-1 and J usage is TRBJ2-7, with D tentatively TRBD2 (6 bases). TRBV23-1 falls under the ORF class, with uncertain function. Trimming removed 3 bases at V and 4 bases at J, with 25 bases between. The CDR3 has 18 amino acids.

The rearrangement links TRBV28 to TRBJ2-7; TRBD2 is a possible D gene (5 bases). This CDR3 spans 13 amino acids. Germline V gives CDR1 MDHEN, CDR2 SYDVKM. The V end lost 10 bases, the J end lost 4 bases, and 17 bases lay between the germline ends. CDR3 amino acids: CATNSGWEYEQYF. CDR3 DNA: TGTGCCACAAACTCCGGGTGGGAGTACGAGCAGTACTTC.

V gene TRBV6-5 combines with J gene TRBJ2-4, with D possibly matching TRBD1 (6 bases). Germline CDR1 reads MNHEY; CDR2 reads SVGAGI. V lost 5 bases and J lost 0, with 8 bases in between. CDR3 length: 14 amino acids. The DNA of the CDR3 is TGTGCCAGCAGTCAGGGGTTAGCCAAAAACATTCAGTACTTC. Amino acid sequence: CASSQGLAKNIQYF.

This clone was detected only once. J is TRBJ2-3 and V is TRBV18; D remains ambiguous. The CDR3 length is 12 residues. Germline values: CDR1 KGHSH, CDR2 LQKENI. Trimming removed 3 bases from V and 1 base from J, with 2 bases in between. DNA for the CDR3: TGTGCCAGCTCACCCCGCACAGATACGCAGTATTTT. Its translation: CASSPRTDTQYF.

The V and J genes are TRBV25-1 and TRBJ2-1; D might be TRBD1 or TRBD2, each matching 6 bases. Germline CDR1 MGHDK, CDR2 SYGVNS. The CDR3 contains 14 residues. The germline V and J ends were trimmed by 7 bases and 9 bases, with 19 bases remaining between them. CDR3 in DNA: TGTGCCAGCATCGAACAGCTCGGGGGCGGTGAGCAGTTCTTC. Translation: CASIEQLGGGEQFF.

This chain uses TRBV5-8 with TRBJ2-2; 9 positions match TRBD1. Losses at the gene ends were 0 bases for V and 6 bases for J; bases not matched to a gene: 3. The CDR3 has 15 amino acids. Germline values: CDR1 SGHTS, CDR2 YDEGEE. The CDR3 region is CASSLGQGVAGELFF. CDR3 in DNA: TGTGCCAGCAGCTTGGGACAGGGGGTAGCCGGGGAGCTGTTTTTT.

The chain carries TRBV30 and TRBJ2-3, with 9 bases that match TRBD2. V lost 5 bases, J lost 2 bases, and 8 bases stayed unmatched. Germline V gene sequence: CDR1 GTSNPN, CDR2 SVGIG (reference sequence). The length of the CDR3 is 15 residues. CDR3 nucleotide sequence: TGTGCCTGGTTGGGCGGGAGGGTATCCACAGATACGCAGTATTTT. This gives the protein CAWLGGRVSTDTQYF.

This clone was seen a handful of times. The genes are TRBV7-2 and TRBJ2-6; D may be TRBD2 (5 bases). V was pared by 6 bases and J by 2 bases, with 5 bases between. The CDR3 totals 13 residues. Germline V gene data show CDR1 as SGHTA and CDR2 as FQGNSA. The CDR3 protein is CASREAGANVLTF. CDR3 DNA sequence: TGTGCCAGCAGGGAGGCTGGGGCCAACGTCCTGACTTTC. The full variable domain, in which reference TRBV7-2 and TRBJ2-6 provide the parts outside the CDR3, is GAGVSQSPSNKVTEKGKDVELRCDPISGHTALYWYRQSLGQGLEFLIYFQGNSAPDKSGLPSDRFSAERTGGSVSTLTIQRTQQEDSAVYLCASREAGANVLTFGAGSRLTVL.

CDR3 coding DNA: TGTGCCAGCACCCGCGGGACAGGGGACGAGCAGTACTTC. Amino acid sequence: CASTRGTGDEQYF. The J gene is TRBJ2-7, the V gene TRBV6-5, with 10 bases fitting TRBD1. V gave up 7 bases and J gave up 5 bases; unmatched junction bases: 5. The CDR3 sequence is 13 residues long. Germline CDR1 reads MNHEY; CDR2 reads SVGAGI.

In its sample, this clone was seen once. The CDR3 loop is CASRTGDSSGNIQYF. The DNA of the CDR3 is TGTGCCAGTAGGACAGGGGATTCGTCAGGAAACATTCAGTACTTC. This chain uses TRBV19 with TRBJ2-4; 8 nucleotides match TRBD1. The CDR3 covers 15 residues. V dropped 6 bases and J dropped 6; count of bases not matched to a gene: 10. The germline gives CDR1 LNHDA, CDR2 SQIVND (reference sequence).

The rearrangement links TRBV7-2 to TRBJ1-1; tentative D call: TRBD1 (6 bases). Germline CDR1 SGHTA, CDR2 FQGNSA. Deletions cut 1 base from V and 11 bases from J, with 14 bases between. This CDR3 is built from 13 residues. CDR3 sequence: CASSLVRYQGAFF. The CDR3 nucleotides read TGTGCCAGCAGCTTAGTTAGGTATCAGGGGGCTTTCTTT.